Shown below are 2 T cell receptor beta chains from a single sample sequenced in a study of T cells in Graves' hyperthyroidism and ophthalmopathy. Using RNA transcripts as the source, TCR beta CDR3 regions were amplified. During a first-round RT-PCR of the TCR CDR3, the HTBI primer set was used. TCRdb reanalysed the multiplex PCR reads using MiXCR and keeps one entry per CDR3 protein. The sample includes nearly 750,000 distinct CDR3 sequences, roughly 32% seen only once; the top ten take around 32%. Specimen: blood. These receptors originate from a woman between 40 and 50 years old with Graves' hyperthyroidism.

This clonotype was picked up a small number of times. The J gene is TRBJ1-2, the V gene TRBV6-2 or TRBV6-3; weak D call: TRBD1 (5 bases). V lost 0 bases, J lost 5 bases, and 13 bases lay in between. Germline V CDR1 and CDR2: MNHEY, SVGEGT. The CDR3 covers 15 residues. CDR3 protein: CASSYSPGGSYGYTF. In nucleotides, the CDR3 is TGTGCCAGCAGTTACTCCCCGGGGGGGTCGTATGGCTACACCTTC.

With regard to this clonotype: Being one base from a much bigger clone, this may be a read error. The chain joins TRBV19 to TRBJ1-1; TRBD1 might be the D (6 bases). This CDR3 has 13 residues. V lost 8 bases, J lost 12 bases, and 22 bases lay in between. Germline V gives CDR1 LNHDA, CDR2 SQIVND (reference sequence). CDR3 in DNA: TGTGCCAGTGATTCAGGGGCTTACGTTTTTTCTTTCTTT. Protein sequence: CASDSGAYVFSFF.